These 23 T cell receptor beta chains were sequenced from one sample in a study of T cells expressing NK-cell markers (dated by TCRdb to about 2020). Libraries were made using 5' RACE. The sample was run on an Illumina HiSeq 2000. Each CDR3 protein sequence appears as one entry after TCRdb reprocessed the reads, and no DNA is included. The table of this sample itemizes about 170,000 distinct CDR3 sequences. The top ten constitute 20% of the sample. The sequenced sample was blood T cells: a sorted CD56 or NKG2C T cell subset, CD4+ or CD8+ T cells, or bulk PBMC T cells (not recorded which). These receptors were collected from a man aged 18 to 69 in good health.

V is TRBV9 and J is TRBJ1-1; there is no DNA to check the TCRdb D call of TRBD1. This CDR3 is built from 17 residues. Germline V CDR1 and CDR2: SGDLS, YYNGEE. CDR3: CASSVDGRGIMNTEAFF.

The chain combines TRBV7-8 with TRBJ2-5; TCRdb's D call, TRBD2, is unchecked because there is no DNA. The CDR3 consists of 15 residues. Germline V gene lookup returns CDR1 SGHVS and CDR2 FQNEAQ. This CDR3 is CASSLVVRKRETQYF.

Here the CDR3 reads CGITGPPGNTIYF. V usage is TRBV20-1 and J usage is TRBJ1-3; TCRdb designates TRBD1, a call that cannot be tested without DNA. The germline V gene has CDR1 DFQATT and CDR2 SNEGSKA (reference sequence). The CDR3 length is 13 residues.

V usage is TRBV24-1 and J usage is TRBJ1-5. Germline loops: CDR1 KGHDR, CDR2 SFDVKD. The CDR3 has 14 amino acids. CDR3 residues: CATSDFYSNQPQHF.

The chain uses TRBV13 and TRBJ2-7; there is no DNA to check the TCRdb D call of TRBD2. CDR3 size: 14 residues. Germline-derived CDR1 and CDR2 are PRHDT and FYEKMQ (reference sequence). CDR3 amino acids: CASSLRDSTYEQYF.

The chain carries TRBV27 and TRBJ2-1; the TRBD1 assignment by TCRdb is unverifiable without DNA. The V gene's germline CDR1 is MNHEY and CDR2 SMNVEV (reference sequence). The CDR3 runs 14 residues. The CDR3 is CASRDGGPAWEQFF.

The V call is TRBV4-1, the J call TRBJ2-7. Germline V gene lookup returns CDR1 MGHRA and CDR2 YSYEKL. This CDR3 has 16 amino acids. This chain's CDR3 is CASSQADTGSFYEQYF.

The chain uses TRBV6-1 and TRBJ1-2; no DNA is available, so the TRBD1 call from TCRdb remains unchecked. The CDR3 spans 15 residues. From germline, CDR1 is MNHNS and CDR2 SASEGT. The CDR3 protein is CASSEAMVTGESYTF.

The rearrangement joins TRBV11-2 to TRBJ2-2. Germline CDR1 is SGHAT and CDR2 is FQNNGV. The CDR3 length is 12 residues. The CDR3 is CASSPITGELFF.

The CDR3 reads CASSPRRVTGELFF. The gene calls are TRBV7-8 and TRBJ2-2; TCRdb outputs TRBD1, but without DNA this stays unchecked. The CDR3 covers 14 residues. Germline-derived CDR1 and CDR2 are SGHVS and FQNEAQ.

The gene calls are TRBV2 and TRBJ2-2. CDR3 length: 14 amino acids. Germline CDR1 reads SNHLY; CDR2 reads FYNNEI. The chain's CDR3 is CASFGKSLTGELFF.

V usage is TRBV6-5 and J usage is TRBJ1-1; the D call from TCRdb, TRBD1, cannot be confirmed without DNA. Per the germline V gene, CDR1 is MNHEY and CDR2 is SVGAGI. CDR3 size: 14 residues. CDR3 residues: CASSYRGEGTEAFF.

The gene calls are TRBV20-1 and TRBJ2-5; TCRdb's D call of TRBD1 is untestable without DNA. CDR3 length equals 16 residues. Germline lookup yields CDR1 DFQATT and CDR2 SNEGSKA (reference sequence). This CDR3 is CSALSGTGKVQETQYF.

The rearrangement joins TRBV4-1 to TRBJ1-1; TCRdb selects TRBD1, and the lack of DNA leaves this call unchecked. Germline V CDR1 and CDR2: MGHRA, YSYEKL. This CDR3 has 16 amino acids. The CDR3 is CASSQSPGLGGSEAFF.

The V call is TRBV18, the J call TRBJ2-5; TCRdb proposes TRBD1, but this gene call is untestable without DNA. The CDR3 loop spans 14 amino acids. The germline gives CDR1 KGHSH, CDR2 LQKENI. The CDR3: CASSTTGSQETQYF. The full variable domain, in which reference TRBV18 and TRBJ2-5 provide the parts outside the CDR3, is NAGVMQNPRHLVRRRGQEARLRCSPMKGHSHVYWYRQLPEEGLKFMVYLQKENIIDESGMPKERFSAEFPKEGPSILRIQQVVRGDSAAYFCASSTTGSQETQYFGPGTRLLVL.

V and J are TRBV3-1 and TRBJ2-7. CDR3 length: 14 amino acids. Per the germline V gene, CDR1 is LGHDT and CDR2 is YNNKEL (reference sequence). The chain's CDR3 is CASSRGGRFYEQYF.

Here the CDR3 reads CASSLASGIKAFF. The chain combines TRBV27 with TRBJ1-1. The CDR3 extends over 13 amino acids. Germline CDR1 MNHEY, CDR2 SMNVEV (reference sequence).

The chain couples TRBV25-1 to TRBJ1-2. Germline V gene sequence: CDR1 MGHDK, CDR2 SYGVNS. The CDR3 is made up of 13 amino acids. CDR3 residues: CASSYNTGTTYTF.

The rearrangement uses TRBV2 and TRBJ2-5; TCRdb outputs TRBD2, but without DNA this stays unchecked. The CDR3 runs to 15 residues. The germline V gene has CDR1 SNHLY and CDR2 FYNNEI. The CDR3 reads CASSRGGGFSETQYF.

The chain recombines TRBV28 with TRBJ2-7; TCRdb's assignment of TRBD2 cannot be checked, as there is no DNA. Germline V lookup: CDR1 MDHEN, CDR2 SYDVKM. The CDR3 contains 16 residues. CDR3 region: CASSLRGDLPGDEQYF.

The chain combines TRBV2 with TRBJ2-1. The CDR3 has 14 amino acids. Germline CDR1 and CDR2: SNHLY and FYNNEI. CDR3 sequence: CASSERAGSLEQFF.

The chain carries TRBV6-1 and TRBJ2-1; the TRBD2 assignment by TCRdb is unverifiable without DNA. The CDR3 loop spans 13 amino acids. Germline-derived CDR1 and CDR2 are MNHNS and SASEGT. The chain's CDR3 is CASSSGLAHEQFF.

The V call is TRBV7-9, the J call TRBJ2-5; without DNA, the TCRdb call of TRBD2 cannot be checked. CDR3 size: 13 residues. Germline assignment: CDR1 SEHNR and CDR2 FQNEAQ (reference sequence). CDR3: CASSLNGGETQYF.